The T cell receptor beta chain described here comes from a study of shared T cell receptors in the human thymus. Germline CDR1 and CDR2: SQVTM and ANQGSEA. This CDR3 has 17 amino acids. V lost 7 bases and J lost 0; bases outside the gene matches: 18. TCRdb's table, derived via immunoSEQ multiplex PCR, lists solely in-frame clones and lacks some. This sample has 500,000 to 750,000 clones, with 88% found just once. These data were also reused for a study on human thymus T cells.

Sequencing was performed on thymocytes. This sequence was found in a boy under two years old with a congenital heart defect. The rearrangement uses TRBV29-1 and TRBJ2-7; 7 bases align to TRBD1. The CDR3 region has the DNA TGCAGCGCCCTACTGGACAGGTCTTCCACTTACTCCTACGAGCAGTACTTC. This encodes CSALLDRSSTYSYEQYF.